These 19 T cell receptor beta chains originate from one sample sequenced in a study of regulatory T cells in long-lasting Graves disease. Time point here: newly diagnosed GD, antithyroid drugs for less than 3 months. Extracted PBMC RNA gave rise to the TCR library. Arm-PCR of CDR3 regions with iRepertoire HTBI primers generated TCR beta libraries. TCRdb reprocessed the multiplex PCR reads with MiXCR, giving one entry per CDR3 protein. The table includes 580,000 or so distinct CDR3 sequences, around 15% detected once. This sample also belongs to another study, concerning T cells in Graves' hyperthyroidism and ophthalmopathy.

The specimen comprised peripheral blood mononuclear cells (PBMCs), sampled at new diagnosis, from a patient treated with antithyroid drugs. Source of these receptors: a man aged 18 to 35 with Graves disease.

This clonotype was seen ten or more times. The CDR3 DNA follows: TGCGCCAGCAGCTTGGGTAGCGGGAGTACTCACTCCTACGAGCAGTACTTC. This encodes CASSLGSGSTHSYEQYF. The gene calls are TRBV5-1 and TRBJ2-7; 9 bases are a match to TRBD2. The CDR3 consists of 17 residues. Looked up from germline, CDR1 is SGHRS and CDR2 is YFSETQ. V gave up 0 bases and J gave up 0 bases; unmatched junction bases: 7.

This clonotype was counted at least ten times. The chain has TRBV6-1 and TRBJ1-5; TRBD1 might be the D (6 bases). V gave up 5 bases and J gave up 0 bases, with 17 bases separating them. The CDR3 is 17 residues long. From germline, CDR1 is MNHNS and CDR2 SASEGT. The CDR3 is CASSTGWRRNSNQPQHF. The CDR3 nucleotides read TGTGCCAGCAGTACAGGGTGGAGGCGGAATAGCAATCAGCCCCAGCATTTT.

The sample holds many counts of this clonotype. V is TRBV5-1 and J is TRBJ2-7; 12 bases align to TRBD2. V was pared by 3 bases and J by 12 bases, with 13 bases of the junction left unmatched. CDR3 length equals 15 residues. Germline CDR1 reads SGHRS; CDR2 reads YFSETQ. For the CDR3, the DNA is TGCGCCAGCAGCTGGACTAGCGGGACCCCCACCGGTTGGTACTTC. Its protein is CASSWTSGTPTGWYF.

This clonotype was detected ten times or more. CDR3 amino acids: CASSPGGSGRSYEQYF. In DNA form, the CDR3 reads TGTGCCAGCAGCCCCGGGGGGAGCGGGAGGTCCTACGAGCAGTACTTC. V usage is TRBV6-1 and J usage is TRBJ2-7; 9 bases are shared with TRBD2. The CDR3 sequence is 16 residues long. Per germline, CDR1 MNHNS and CDR2 SASEGT. V was pared by 6 bases and J by 1 base, with 10 bases of the junction left unmatched.

This chain uses TRBV19 with TRBJ2-4; D is unresolved. The CDR3 consists of 15 residues. Germline CDR1 and CDR2: LNHDA and SQIVND (reference sequence). Trimming took off 6 bases at V and 1 base at J, with 13 bases between the two ends. As DNA, the CDR3 is TGTGCCAGTAGCGCCCTGAGTTGGGCCAAAAACATTCAGTACTTC. Translating it yields CASSALSWAKNIQYF. The full variable domain, with the rest looked up from reference TRBV19 and TRBJ2-4, is DGGITQSPKYLFRKEGQNVTLSCEQNLNHDAMYWYRQDPGQGLRLIYYSQIVNDFQKGDIAEGYSVSREKKESFPLTVTSAQKNPTAFYLCASSALSWAKNIQYFGAGTRLSVL.

In its sample, this clonotype was seen a few times. This chain joins TRBV20-1 and TRBJ1-4; 7 bases agree with TRBD1. J lost 6 bases, V lost 0 bases, and 10 bases had no gene match. Germline-derived CDR1 and CDR2 are DFQATT and SNEGSKA (reference sequence). The CDR3 extends over 16 amino acids. CDR3 region: CSARDRVTGLYEKLFF. Written as DNA, the CDR3 is TGCAGTGCTAGAGACAGGGTGACAGGGTTATATGAAAAACTGTTTTTT.

V gene TRBV29-1 combines with J gene TRBJ1-1; possibly TRBD1 for D (5 bases). The V gene's germline CDR1 is SQVTM and CDR2 ANQGSEA. Trimming cost V 4 bases and J 5 bases, with 17 bases left between them. This CDR3 spans 14 amino acids. The CDR3 DNA is TGCAGCGTTGTGGTCAGGGAAGAAAAAACTGAAGCTTTCTTT. It specifies CSVVVREEKTEAFF.

The table lists this clonotype with many counts. This sequence joins TRBV20-1 and TRBJ2-5, with TRBD2 matching over 16 bases. The CDR3 runs 15 residues. The J segment lost 4 bases and the V segment lost 4 bases, leaving 3 bases of the junction unmatched. Germline V CDR1 and CDR2: DFQATT, SNEGSKA (reference sequence). CDR3 DNA sequence: TGCAGTGCTAAGGGACTAGCGGGAGGGAGAGAGACCCAGTACTTC. It translates to CSAKGLAGGRETQYF.

This clonotype was recorded a few times. CDR3 protein: CASSLWTGTYEQYF. The CDR3 region has the DNA TGTGCCAGCAGCTTATGGACAGGGACCTACGAGCAGTACTTC. The genes are TRBV7-2 and TRBJ2-7, with TRBD1 matching over 8 bases. CDR3 length: 14 residues. The V segment lost 2 bases and the J segment 2 bases; nucleotides outside the gene matches: 2. CDR1 is SGHTA, CDR2 FQGNSA, per germline.

This clonotype was seen ten or more times. V is TRBV20-1 and J is TRBJ2-7; 14 bases fit TRBD2. V shed 2 bases, J shed 12 bases, and the junction held 12 bases outside the gene matches. In germline, CDR1 is DFQATT, CDR2 SNEGSKA (reference sequence). This CDR3 spans 15 amino acids. The CDR3: CSARTPLTSGRAWYF. DNA of the CDR3: TGCAGTGCTAGAACCCCATTGACTAGCGGGAGGGCCTGGTACTTC.

This clonotype was detected many times. V usage is TRBV27 and J usage is TRBJ2-3; D unclear. Germline V gene lookup returns CDR1 MNHEY and CDR2 SMNVEV (reference sequence). The CDR3 is made up of 14 amino acids. V shed 3 bases and J shed 0 bases, with 7 bases lying between them. CDR3 in amino acids: CASSFDGSTDTQYF. The CDR3 nucleotides read TGTGCCAGCAGTTTTGACGGGAGCACAGATACGCAGTATTTT.

This sequence joins TRBV6-1 and TRBJ2-5; D gene unclear. The CDR3 runs 14 residues. CDR1 is MNHNS, CDR2 SASEGT, per germline. V was clipped by 8 bases and J by 4 bases, with 17 bases between them. The CDR3 region has the DNA TGTGCCAGCCCCCGAATCGGGTTTTCAGAGACCCAGTACTTC. It yields the protein CASPRIGFSETQYF.

V and J are TRBV20-1 and TRBJ2-1; D may be TRBD2 (6 bases). V was shortened by 6 bases and J by 6 bases, with 21 bases between the two germline ends. The CDR3 sequence is 15 residues long. The V gene's germline CDR1 is DFQATT and CDR2 SNEGSKA (reference sequence). The CDR3 DNA sequence: TGCAGTGCCGTGTCAGTCGGGACTTCCACCAATGAGCAGTTCTTC. This encodes CSAVSVGTSTNEQFF.

The V and J genes are TRBV14 and TRBJ2-1; 9 nucleotides align to TRBD1. The J call is uncertain, as TRBJ2-5 better fits the DNA end. The CDR3 totals 16 residues. CDR1 is SGHDN and CDR2 is FVKESK in the germline V gene. The CDR3 DNA follows: TGTGCCAGCAGCCGCACGCGGGACAGGGCCCTAGAGACCCAGTACTTC. It encodes CASSRTRDRALETQYF.

This clonotype was counted at least ten times. This chain connects TRBV28 to TRBJ2-1, with TRBD2 matching 9 bases. Trimming took 10 bases from V and 2 from J; bases not matched to a gene: 12. Germline CDR1 reads MDHEN; CDR2 reads SYDVKM. CDR3 length equals 16 residues. CDR3 sequence: CATTLIAGVPYNEQFF. CDR3 DNA sequence: TGTGCCACCACACTAATAGCGGGAGTCCCCTACAATGAGCAGTTCTTC.

This clonotype was seen at least ten times. The rearrangement joins TRBV2 to TRBJ2-7; tentative D call: TRBD2 (5 bases). Deletions cut 2 bases from V and 0 bases from J, with 11 bases between. The CDR3 covers 15 residues. The germline gives CDR1 SNHLY, CDR2 FYNNEI. This chain's CDR3 is CASSEWAGSSYEQYF. CDR3 nucleotide sequence: TGTGCCAGCAGTGAATGGGCGGGTAGCTCCTACGAGCAGTACTTC.

This clonotype was counted ten times or more. The chain recombines TRBV7-9 with TRBJ2-3; D is possibly TRBD2 (6 bases). The CDR3 contains 13 residues. In germline, CDR1 is SEHNR, CDR2 FQNEAQ (reference sequence). Trimming removed 8 bases at V and 4 bases at J, with 13 bases between. CDR3 in amino acids: CASHLSGADTQYF. The CDR3, as DNA: TGTGCCAGCCATCTCTCGGGGGCAGATACGCAGTATTTT.

Many counts were recorded for this clonotype. The chain recombines TRBV7-2 with TRBJ2-1, with a possible D match to TRBD1 (5 bases). The CDR3 is made up of 14 amino acids. Trimming shortened V by 4 bases and J by 6 bases, and 13 bases separated the two germline ends. Germline CDR1 is SGHTA and CDR2 is FQGNSA. CDR3 sequence (DNA): TGTGCCAGCAGCTCCACCGGCAGGGCCAATGAGCAGTTCTTC. Translation: CASSSTGRANEQFF.

The chain has TRBV19 and TRBJ2-4; D is undetermined. This CDR3 has 15 amino acids. The germline gives CDR1 LNHDA, CDR2 SQIVND (reference sequence). The V end was cut by 5 bases, the J end by 3 bases, with 14 bases between. The CDR3 region is CASSSPRSGKNIQYF. CDR3 DNA sequence: TGTGCCAGTAGTTCTCCGCGAAGTGGCAAAAACATTCAGTACTTC.